A single count supports the clone carrying this TCR beta chain. These data are taken from a study of blood T cell repertoires in COVID-19. The wider study: From T cells, B-cell-depleted T cells, or PBMCs came the material, which was cDNA or gDNA.

Participants reported their clinical history, and cohort assignment relied on those reports. How the authors handled the data: Reference gene primer amplification gave nucleated cell count estimates. Sequencing was performed with immunoSEQ multiplex PCR; in TCRdb, only in-frame clones are kept and a portion is missing. That table is the source of V, J and clone size, and D and trimming were worked out from the DNA. The sample holds 200,000 to 250,000 clones, about nine tenths seen once. The source material was PBMCs or T cells enriched from blood (not recorded which). This sequence originates from a woman between 50 and 59 years old in a cohort exposed to, infected with or recovered from COVID-19 (not recorded which).

Written as DNA, the CDR3 is TGTGCCAGCAGCTTTAGCTACTCCACTTATGCAACTAATGAAAAACTGTTTTTT. The encoded protein is CASSFSYSTYATNEKLFF. The chain is built from TRBV7-2 and TRBJ1-4; no clear D gene. The V end was cut by 3 bases, the J end by 0 bases, with 17 bases between. In germline, CDR1 is SGHTA, CDR2 FQGNSA. The CDR3 covers 18 residues.